Below, 21 T cell receptor beta chains from the same sample are listed, as sequenced in a study of T cell changes during pregnancy in multiple sclerosis. Assay used: immunoSEQ multiplex PCR; TCRdb lists only in-frame clones, some missing. The table lists 84,000 or so clones, around 93% of them singletons. The specimen was peripheral blood, collected in the third trimester of pregnancy. Every receptor here comes from a female donor with multiple sclerosis, enrolled in a pregnancy study.

The genes are TRBV5-6 and TRBJ2-7; the D is unclear. Germline CDR1 and CDR2: SGHDT and YYEEEE. CDR3 length equals 15 residues. Trimming removed 0 bases from V and 2 bases from J, with 12 bases in between. This CDR3 reads CASSLGSRNTYEQYF. The CDR3 nucleotides are TGTGCCAGCAGCTTGGGGTCCAGAAATACCTACGAGCAGTACTTC. Looking up the rest from reference TRBV5-6 and TRBJ2-7 gives the full variable domain: DAGVTQSPTHLIKTRGQQVTLRCSPKSGHDTVSWYQQALGQGPQFIFQYYEEEERQRGNFPDRFSGHQFPNYSSELNVNALLLGDSALYLCASSLGSRNTYEQYFGPGTRLTVT.

The gene calls are TRBV29-1 and TRBJ2-7; the match to TRBD1 covers 9 bases. Germline V gene data show CDR1 as SQVTM and CDR2 as ANQGSEA. The CDR3 is made up of 13 amino acids. Losses at the gene ends were 7 bases for V and 4 bases for J; bases not matched to a gene: 8. The CDR3 loop reads CSACEDRGYEQYF. The CDR3 DNA reads TGCAGCGCCTGCGAAGACAGGGGGTACGAGCAGTACTTC.

The sample holds one count of this clone. This rearrangement joins TRBV6-6 to TRBJ2-7; 9 positions agree with TRBD1. The germline V gene encodes CDR1 MNHNY and CDR2 SVGAGI (reference sequence). This CDR3 comprises 13 residues. The CDR3 here is CAADRGKSYEQYF. In DNA form, the CDR3 reads TGTGCGGCTGACAGGGGGAAGTCCTACGAGCAGTACTTC.

The rearrangement uses TRBV6-5 and TRBJ2-2, with TRBD1 matching 11 bases. The CDR3 runs to 14 residues. After removal of 9 bases from V and 4 bases from J, the junction contained 4 bases not matched to a gene. Germline-derived CDR1 and CDR2 are MNHEY and SVGAGI. The CDR3 here is CASGQGAGTGELFF. CDR3 bases: TGTGCCAGTGGACAGGGGGCAGGCACCGGGGAGCTGTTTTTT.

This chain uses TRBV27 with TRBJ1-5; 7 nucleotides line up with TRBD1. CDR3 length equals 14 residues. Germline V CDR1 and CDR2: MNHEY, SMNVEV (reference sequence). V shed 8 bases and J 4 bases; nucleotides not matched to a gene: 8. The CDR3 DNA reads as TGTGCCAGCGGACTTACAGGGGTAAATCAGCCCCAGCATTTT. Translated, it gives CASGLTGVNQPQHF.

CDR3 residues: CASSLRGAYNEQFF. CDR3 DNA sequence: TGTGCCAGCAGTCTGCGGGGGGCTTACAATGAGCAGTTCTTC. This rearrangement joins TRBV6-5 to TRBJ2-1; TRBD2 agrees at 8 bases. This CDR3 has 14 residues. J was trimmed by 4 bases and V by 5 bases; bases with no gene match: 4. The germline gives CDR1 MNHEY, CDR2 SVGAGI.

The rearrangement joins TRBV9 to TRBJ1-4; maybe TRBD1 (5 bases). In germline, CDR1 is SGDLS, CDR2 YYNGEE. The V and J ends lost 3 bases and 7 bases respectively, with 16 bases between them. The CDR3 consists of 15 residues. The chain's CDR3 is CASSAPGGSGEKLFF. CDR3 sequence (DNA): TGTGCCAGCAGCGCCCCTGGGGGGAGTGGTGAAAAACTGTTTTTT.

This chain uses TRBV18 with TRBJ1-5, with D unresolved. The CDR3 extends over 14 amino acids. Germline V gives CDR1 KGHSH, CDR2 LQKENI. Between the trimmed V and J ends, which lost 4 bases and 2 bases, there was a span of 9 bases. The CDR3 coding sequence is TGTGCCAGCTCACTCTCAGCGGGCAATCAGCCCCAGCATTTT. Amino acid sequence: CASSLSAGNQPQHF. The variable domain in full, with the rest retrieved from reference TRBV18 and TRBJ1-5, is NAGVMQNPRHLVRRRGQEARLRCSPMKGHSHVYWYRQLPEEGLKFMVYLQKENIIDESGMPKERFSAEFPKEGPSILRIQQVVRGDSAAYFCASSLSAGNQPQHFGDGTRLSIL.

The chain is built from TRBV1 and TRBJ2-7; the table's D gene call, TRBD2, was not cross checked with the DNA. TRBV1 is assigned pseudogene status. The CDR3 covers 18 residues. The CDR3 sequence is CTSSQDSPCYGAGYEQYF. Written as DNA, the CDR3 is TGCACCAGCAGCCAAGATAGCCCTTGTTATGGGGCGGGGTACGAGCAGTACTTC.

The chain couples TRBV5-1 to TRBJ1-1; D is uncertain. Deletions cut 4 bases from V and 1 base from J, with 14 bases between. CDR1 is SGHRS, CDR2 YFSETQ, per germline. This CDR3 region has 15 residues. In nucleotides, the CDR3 is TGCGCCAGCAGCCTCTCCGGGATGACGAACACTGAAGCTTTCTTT. Its translation is CASSLSGMTNTEAFF. The full variable domain, in which reference TRBV5-1 and TRBJ1-1 provide the parts outside the CDR3, is KAGVTQTPRYLIKTRGQQVTLSCSPISGHRSVSWYQQTPGQGLQFLFEYFSETQRNKGNFPGRFSGRQFSNSRSEMNVSTLELGDSALYLCASSLSGMTNTEAFFGQGTRLTVV.

The V call is TRBV15, the J call TRBJ2-2; D may be TRBD2 (6 bases). CDR1 is LNHNV, CDR2 YYDKDF, per germline (reference sequence). CDR3 size: 16 residues. The germline V and J ends were trimmed by 8 bases and 1 base, with 17 bases remaining between them. Here the CDR3 reads CATLRRIGGNTGELFF. Written as DNA, the CDR3 is TGTGCCACCCTGCGCAGGATCGGGGGGAACACCGGGGAGCTGTTTTTT.

The chain combines TRBV6-1 with TRBJ2-1; possible D gene TRBD2, 5 bases. The CDR3 extends over 15 amino acids. The germline CDR1 and CDR2 sequences are MNHNS and SASEGT. V lost 3 bases and J lost 7, with 16 bases in between. As DNA, the CDR3 is TGTGCCAGCAGTGAGGACTCGTTCCCGGGGAATGAGCAGTTCTTC. This codes for CASSEDSFPGNEQFF.

The chain links TRBV6-5 to TRBJ2-5; perhaps TRBD1 as D (6 bases). There are 15 residues in the CDR3. The V gene lost 1 base and the J gene lost 2 bases, with 11 bases spanning the gap. The germline gives CDR1 MNHEY, CDR2 SVGAGI. The CDR3 bases are TGTGCCAGCAGTTACTTGACAGGAGGACAAGAGACCCAGTACTTC. Its protein is CASSYLTGGQETQYF.

J is TRBJ1-5 and V is TRBV6-1; no firm D call. The germline V gene has CDR1 MNHNS and CDR2 SASEGT. Trimming left V 4 bases short and J 2 bases short, with 9 bases between. The CDR3 spans 14 residues. The CDR3 sequence is CASSAPRGNQPQHF. DNA of the CDR3: TGTGCCAGCAGTGCCCCTCGGGGCAATCAGCCCCAGCATTTT.

V and J are TRBV6-6 and TRBJ1-5; D is ambiguous. The CDR3 runs to 16 residues. Per germline, CDR1 MNHNY and CDR2 SVGAGI (reference sequence). The V end was cut by 7 bases, the J end by 11 bases, with 27 bases between. The CDR3 DNA sequence: TGTGCCAGCATAGCGAAGGGCGCGGGATCGGGTTTGGCCCAGCATTTT. It specifies CASIAKGAGSGLAQHF.

CDR3 sequence (DNA): TGTGCCAGCAGCTTAGAACTAGCGGGGGGTGGCGAGCAGTACTTC. Its translation: CASSLELAGGGEQYF. The chain couples TRBV7-3 to TRBJ2-7; 12 bases agree with TRBD2. Trimming removed 2 bases from V and 6 bases from J; junction bases left unmatched: 5. CDR3 length: 15 amino acids. The germline CDR1 and CDR2 sequences are SGHTA and FQGTGA. The whole variable domain, remainder taken from reference TRBV7-3 and TRBJ2-7, is GAGVSQTPSNKVTEKGKYVELRCDPISGHTALYWYRQSLGQGPEFLIYFQGTGAADDSGLPNDRFFAVRPEGSVSTLKIQRTERGDSAVYLCASSLELAGGGEQYFGPGTRLTVT.

The J gene is TRBJ1-1, the V gene TRBV4-1; 10 nucleotides line up with TRBD1. Per germline, CDR1 MGHRA and CDR2 YSYEKL. This CDR3 is 16 amino acids long. Trimming at V came to 4 bases and at J to 3 bases, leaving 8 bases not matched to a gene. Written as DNA, the CDR3 is TGCGCCAGCAGCCGTTCCGGGACAGGGGATTACACTGAAGCTTTCTTT. It yields the protein CASSRSGTGDYTEAFF.

This chain uses TRBV4-1 with TRBJ2-4; weak D call: TRBD2 (5 bases). V was clipped by 4 bases and J by 3 bases, with 16 bases between them. The germline gives CDR1 MGHRA, CDR2 YSYEKL. The CDR3 contains 16 residues. The CDR3 loop reads CASSRRLDGGKNIQYF. CDR3 nucleotides: TGCGCCAGCAGCCGAAGACTGGATGGAGGCAAAAACATTCAGTACTTC.

V is TRBV2 and J is TRBJ1-1; 11 bases line up with TRBD1. Germline trimming cut 6 bases from V and 5 bases from J; bases unmatched to any gene: 5. CDR3 length: 14 amino acids. Germline CDR1 SNHLY, CDR2 FYNNEI. The CDR3 protein is CASSKDRGLTEAFF. In DNA form, the CDR3 reads TGTGCCAGCAGCAAGGACAGGGGGCTTACTGAAGCTTTCTTT.

V is TRBV7-9 and J is TRBJ2-7; 9 bases align to TRBD2. With V trimmed by 5 bases and J by 8 bases, 13 bases remained unmatched. The germline CDR1 and CDR2 sequences are SEHNR and FQNEAQ (reference sequence). This CDR3 comprises 15 residues. The CDR3, as DNA: TGTGCCAGCAGCGACGAAATAGCGGGGGCCTCAAAGCAGTACTTC. It yields the protein CASSDEIAGASKQYF.

The chain uses TRBV5-4 and TRBJ2-1; TRBD2 aligns across 9 bases. The CDR3 consists of 15 residues. Germline V gene data show CDR1 as SGHNT and CDR2 as YYREEE (reference sequence). J was trimmed by 11 bases and V by 6 bases; bases with no gene match: 15. The CDR3 bases are TGTGCCAGCACCGCGCTCAAGGGTAGCGGGGGTAAGCAGTTCTTC. Protein: CASTALKGSGGKQFF.